The 16 T cell receptor beta chains in this list originate from one sample, sequenced in a study of cytomegalovirus exposure and HLA in healthy donors. The PCR ran on 60 Vbeta and 13 Jbeta primers. Libraries were prepared by immunoSEQ multiplex PCR; TCRdb keeps only in-frame clonotypes and omits some of them. The table includes approximately 170,000 clones, about 77% detected once. The sequencing input was PBMCs. These receptors came from a man aged 30 to 39 in good health and CMV-seropositive.

The V gene is TRBV2, the J gene TRBJ1-3; D not certain. The V end lost 1 base, the J end lost 5 bases, and 9 bases lay between the germline ends. Germline V CDR1 and CDR2: SNHLY, FYNNEI. The CDR3 length is 14 residues. Here the CDR3 DNA reads TGTGCCAGCAGTGAAGACAGTGGCCGAAACACCATATATTTT. Its protein is CASSEDSGRNTIYF.

This clone was seen once. The chain has TRBV7-6 and TRBJ1-1, with 7 positions matching TRBD1. Germline CDR1 is SGHVS and CDR2 is FNYEAQ. The CDR3 length is 18 residues. The V gene end was trimmed by 3 bases and the J gene end by 6 bases; junction bases not matched to a gene: 19. In DNA, the CDR3 is TGTGCCAGCAGCTTGGTTAGGGGGCAGTTGAGGGTAAACGCTGAAGCTTTCTTT. Its protein is CASSLVRGQLRVNAEAFF.

The chain carries TRBV27 and TRBJ2-2, with TRBD1 identical over 9 bases. Germline V gene lookup returns CDR1 MNHEY and CDR2 SMNVEV (reference sequence). The V gene end was trimmed by 0 bases and the J gene end by 4 bases; junction bases not matched to a gene: 6. This CDR3 has 17 amino acids. The CDR3 region has the DNA TGTGCCAGCAGTTTATCGCGGGGACAGGGCAGCACCGGGGAGCTGTTTTTT. Protein sequence: CASSLSRGQGSTGELFF.

This clone has just one count. The J gene is TRBJ2-7, the V gene TRBV21-1; the D call in the table, TRBD2, was not verified against the DNA. TRBV21-1 is tagged as a pseudogene. The CDR3 contains 15 residues. CDR3 amino acids: CASSKGNRSSYEQYF. The CDR3 coding sequence is TGTGCCAGCAGCAAAGGTAATAGGAGCTCCTACGAGCAGTACTTC.

The chain carries TRBV7-3 and TRBJ2-3, with 8 bases aligning to TRBD2. The V segment lost 1 base and the J segment 5 bases; nucleotides outside the gene matches: 5. Germline V gene lookup returns CDR1 SGHTA and CDR2 FQGTGA. The CDR3 extends over 15 amino acids. The chain's CDR3 is CASSLNGGEIDTQYF. In DNA form, the CDR3 reads TGTGCCAGCAGCTTAAACGGGGGGGAGATAGATACGCAGTATTTT.

The count of this clone is one. This chain uses TRBV29-1 with TRBJ2-1; 8 nucleotides match TRBD2. Germline V gene lookup returns CDR1 SQVTM and CDR2 ANQGSEA. The CDR3 runs to 14 residues. Unmatched junction bases numbered 3, after V lost 1 base and J lost 4 bases. This chain's CDR3 is CSVEASGSYNEQFF. CDR3 sequence (DNA): TGCAGCGTTGAAGCCAGCGGGAGTTACAATGAGCAGTTCTTC.

This clone was seen a few times. The rearrangement joins TRBV2 to TRBJ1-5; TRBD1 is a possible D gene (5 bases). This CDR3 region has 13 residues. Deletions cut 7 bases from V and 6 bases from J, with 13 bases between. Germline V gene sequence: CDR1 SNHLY, CDR2 FYNNEI. CDR3 coding DNA: TGTGCCAGCACCCGGGGGGGAGTTCAGCCCCAGCATTTT. Protein product: CASTRGGVQPQHF.

The genes are TRBV6-6 and TRBJ1-4, with TRBD1 identical over 7 bases. The CDR3 contains 13 residues. In germline, CDR1 is MNHNY, CDR2 SVGAGI (reference sequence). The V segment lost 10 bases and the J segment 4 bases; nucleotides outside the gene matches: 6. CDR3 nucleotide sequence: TGTGCCATCAGGGACAGAAGTAATGAAAAACTGTTTTTT. It encodes CAIRDRSNEKLFF.

V usage is TRBV18 and J usage is TRBJ2-1; 14 bases line up with TRBD2. J gave up 8 bases and V 6 bases, and 9 bases lay outside the gene matches. There are 16 residues in the CDR3. CDR1 is KGHSH, CDR2 LQKENI, per germline. The CDR3 reads CASSPRLAGGPYEQFF. CDR3 bases: TGTGCCAGCTCCCCCCGACTAGCGGGAGGGCCCTATGAGCAGTTCTTC.

This chain joins TRBV25-1 and TRBJ1-2; 8 bases line up with TRBD1. Trimming cost V 2 bases and J 4 bases; bases outside gene matches: 12. Germline values: CDR1 MGHDK, CDR2 SYGVNS. CDR3 size: 17 residues. The CDR3: CASSERFQGARGYGYTF. The CDR3, as DNA: TGTGCCAGCAGTGAACGTTTTCAGGGGGCGCGCGGCTATGGCTACACCTTC.

The V gene is TRBV27, the J gene TRBJ1-4, with a possible D match to TRBD1 (5 bases). The V gene's germline CDR1 is MNHEY and CDR2 SMNVEV (reference sequence). Trimming removed 6 bases at V and 3 bases at J, with 11 bases between. This CDR3 has 14 amino acids. The CDR3 bases are TGTGCCAGCAGAGACGGGGGTTCTAATGAAAAACTGTTTTTT. This translates into CASRDGGSNEKLFF.

The V gene is TRBV27, the J gene TRBJ2-3; tentatively, D is TRBD2 (6 bases). V shed 5 bases and J shed 0 bases, with 18 bases lying between them. Germline V lookup: CDR1 MNHEY, CDR2 SMNVEV (reference sequence). The CDR3 extends over 17 amino acids. Written as DNA, the CDR3 is TGTGCCAGCAGTCCCCGGGACTCCCCTAGGAGCACAGATACGCAGTATTTT. Translation gives CASSPRDSPRSTDTQYF.

This clone was seen more than once but under ten times. The rearrangement uses TRBV27 and TRBJ2-7; 7 bases fit TRBD2. Germline V gives CDR1 MNHEY, CDR2 SMNVEV (reference sequence). After removal of 3 bases from V and 3 bases from J, the junction contained 11 bases not matched to a gene. The CDR3 is 16 amino acids. The CDR3, as DNA: TGTGCCAGCAGTTTGAGAAGCCCAACGGGAGGCTACGAGCAGTACTTC. Translating gives CASSLRSPTGGYEQYF.

The chain carries TRBV23-1 and TRBJ2-3; D is possibly TRBD1 (6 bases). TRBV23-1 is identified as an open reading frame with a role that is uncertain. V was trimmed by 4 bases and J by 0 bases, leaving 11 bases between them. The CDR3 runs 15 residues. The CDR3 protein is CASSRKRGSTDTQYF. DNA of the CDR3: TGCGCCAGCAGTCGAAAAAGGGGGAGCACAGATACGCAGTATTTT.

The chain links TRBV5-6 to TRBJ2-3; D is perhaps TRBD1 (5 bases). The V gene's germline CDR1 is SGHDT and CDR2 YYEEEE. The V gene lost 2 bases and the J gene lost 4 bases, with 8 bases spanning the gap. The CDR3 sequence is 13 residues long. DNA for the CDR3: TGTGCCAGCAGCTTCTCAGGGCCAGATACGCAGTATTTT. Protein product: CASSFSGPDTQYF.

This clone has a handful of counts. CDR3 nucleotides: TGTGCCAGCAGCCCCCGGACAGATGATCAGCCCCAGCATTTT. It specifies CASSPRTDDQPQHF. The chain couples TRBV2 to TRBJ1-5, with D maybe TRBD1 (6 bases). Trimming removed 6 bases at V and 5 bases at J, with 14 bases between. CDR1 SNHLY and CDR2 FYNNEI come from the germline V gene. This CDR3 spans 14 amino acids.